The rows below give T cell receptor beta chains drawn from one sample of a study of post-analysis software for immune sequencing data. TCRdb ran MiXCR on the PCR reads and lists one entry per CDR3 protein. The table lists roughly 170,000 distinct CDR3 sequences, roughly 30% of them singletons. The sample taken for sequencing was blood. These receptor sequences come from a girl aged 10 to 17 with multiple sclerosis. Each CDR3 is given with its conserved first and last residue. D genes are given only for firm matches. The listing skips clone size in some rows; elsewhere it reads once, few, many or a size class.

clone_size d_call j_call v_call cdr3_aa cdr3_nt
many TRBD2 TRBJ2-7 TRBV4-1 CASSQLSGGAYEQYF TGCGCCAGCAGCCAACTGTCGGGGGGGGCCTACGAGCAGTACTTC
NA TRBD1 TRBJ2-7 TRBV29-1 CSVEDQGQYYEQYF TGCAGCGTTGAGGATCAGGGACAGTACTACGAGCAGTACTTC
NA TRBD2 TRBJ2-3 TRBV5-4 CASSPGRTSGTGTQYF TGTGCCAGCAGCCCAGGTCGGACAAGCGGGACGGGTACGCAGTATTTT
NA TRBD2 TRBJ2-3 TRBV7-8 CASSPIRGSGSTDTQYF TGTGCCAGCAGCCCAATCAGAGGTAGCGGGAGCACAGATACGCAGTATTTT
many TRBD2 TRBJ2-7 TRBV3-1 CASSAPGLPTFYEQYF TGTGCCAGCAGCGCACCGGGACTACCGACCTTTTACGAGCAGTACTTC
few NA TRBJ2-3 TRBV12-3/TRBV12-4 CASSLSGGDTQYF TGTGCCAGCAGTTTGTCGGGTGGGGATACGCAGTATTTT
few TRBD1 TRBJ2-5 TRBV28 CASSLSPGTGPTWGEETQYF TGTGCCAGCAGTTTGTCGCCTGGGACAGGGCCGACTTGGGGGGAAGAGACCCAGTACTTC
few TRBD2 TRBJ2-1 TRBV7-2 CASSLVGGRYNEQFF TGTGCCAGCAGCTTAGTCGGCGGGAGGTACAATGAGCAGTTCTTC
NA NA TRBJ1-1 TRBV19 CASGDVATEAFF TGTGCCAGTGGGGACGTCGCCACTGAAGCTTTCTTT
NA NA TRBJ2-3 TRBV20-1 CSARELASTDTQYF TGCAGTGCTAGAGAACTAGCCAGCACAGATACGCAGTATTTT
many TRBD2 TRBJ2-3 TRBV4-2 CASSHAAPGTSGTDTQYF TGTGCCAGCAGCCATGCCGCCCCCGGGACTAGCGGGACAGATACGCAGTATTTT
many NA TRBJ2-7 TRBV4-2 CASSQVVAYEQYF TGTGCCAGCAGCCAAGTGGTCGCCTACGAGCAGTACTTC
many TRBD2 TRBJ2-3 TRBV27 CASSLSSSGRLDTQYF TGTGCCAGCAGTTTATCCTCCAGCGGGAGATTAGATACGCAGTATTTT
NA NA TRBJ2-1 TRBV2 CASSRATDRTYNEQFF TGTGCCAGCAGCAGAGCCACGGACAGAACCTACAATGAGCAGTTCTTC
NA NA TRBJ1-2 TRBV2 CASSRSGYTF TGTGCCAGTTCTAGGAGTGGCTACACCTTC
NA NA TRBJ2-5 TRBV19 CASKSLGGHPGETQYF TGTGCCAGCAAAAGTCTCGGGGGACACCCTGGGGAGACCCAGTACTTC
many TRBD2 TRBJ2-7 TRBV3-1 CASSQAGGEQYF TGTGCCAGCAGCCAAGCGGGGGGCGAGCAGTACTTC
few NA TRBJ2-7 TRBV5-1 CASSAGVYEQYF TGCGCCAGCAGCGCGGGTGTCTACGAGCAGTACTTC
many TRBD1 TRBJ1-6 TRBV20-1 CSAPLDRETYNSPLHF TGCAGTGCCCCCTTAGACAGGGAAACCTATAATTCACCCCTCCACTTT
NA TRBD1 TRBJ2-5 TRBV3-1 CASSQRVGQGSETQYF TGTGCCAGCAGCCAGAGAGTTGGACAGGGATCAGAGACCCAGTACTTC
NA TRBD2 TRBJ2-1 TRBV2 CASSDQRDLNEQFF TGTGCCAGCAGTGACCAGCGGGATCTCAATGAGCAGTTCTTC
NA TRBD2 TRBJ2-5 TRBV18 CASSPGLAGFPKETQYF TGTGCCAGCTCACCGGGACTAGCCGGTTTCCCGAAGGAGACCCAGTACTTC
NA NA TRBJ2-2 TRBV5-1 CASSLGRPGTGELFF TGCGCCAGCAGCTTGGGTCGGCCCGGTACCGGGGAGCTGTTTTTT
NA TRBD2 TRBJ2-1 TRBV7-3 CASSYGLAGGQNEKFF TGTGCCAGCAGCTACGGACTAGCGGGAGGGCAGAATGAGAAGTTCTTC
many NA TRBJ1-1 TRBV20-1 CSALRQPQNTEAFF TGCAGTGCCCTTCGTCAGCCCCAGAACACTGAAGCTTTCTTT
NA NA TRBJ2-3 TRBV7-4 CASSLPGWRVTDTQYF TGTGCCAGCAGCCTCCCCGGATGGAGGGTTACAGATACGCAGTATTTT
NA TRBD2 TRBJ2-3 TRBV29-1 CSALGVTGGYSSTDTQYF TGCAGCGCCTTAGGTGTCACGGGAGGGTACTCTAGCACAGATACGCAGTATTTT
many TRBD2 TRBJ2-7 TRBV4-1 CASSQNSRLAGGNEQYF TGCGCCAGCAGCCAAAATTCAAGGCTAGCGGGAGGTAACGAGCAGTACTTC
once TRBD1 TRBJ1-1 TRBV7-8 CATRQGGIEAFF TGTGCCACCAGACAGGGAGGCATTGAAGCTTTCTTT
many NA TRBJ2-7 TRBV5-1 CASRSDTSSYEQYF TGCGCCAGCCGGTCGGACACGAGCTCCTACGAGCAGTACTTC
NA TRBD1 TRBJ1-1 TRBV12-3/TRBV12-4 CASRRTGVGEAFF TGTGCCAGCAGACGCACAGGGGTGGGTGAAGCTTTCTTT
many NA TRBJ1-2 TRBV27 CASSRQRLYGYTF TGTGCCAGCAGCCGACAGCGTTTATATGGCTACACCTTC